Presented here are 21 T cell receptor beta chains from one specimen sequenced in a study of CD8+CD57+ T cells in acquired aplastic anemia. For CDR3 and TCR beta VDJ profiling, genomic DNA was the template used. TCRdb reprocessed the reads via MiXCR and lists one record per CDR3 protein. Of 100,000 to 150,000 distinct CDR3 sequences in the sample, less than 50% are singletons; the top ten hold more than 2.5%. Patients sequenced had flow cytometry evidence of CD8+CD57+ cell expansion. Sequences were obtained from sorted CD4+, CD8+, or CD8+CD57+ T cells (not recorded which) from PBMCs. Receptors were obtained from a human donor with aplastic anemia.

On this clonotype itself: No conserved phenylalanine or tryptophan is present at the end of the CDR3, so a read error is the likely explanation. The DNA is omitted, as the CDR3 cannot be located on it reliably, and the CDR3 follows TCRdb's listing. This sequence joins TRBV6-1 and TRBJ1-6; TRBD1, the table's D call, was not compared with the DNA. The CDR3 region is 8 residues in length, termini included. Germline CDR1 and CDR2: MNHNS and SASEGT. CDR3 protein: CASRGENS.

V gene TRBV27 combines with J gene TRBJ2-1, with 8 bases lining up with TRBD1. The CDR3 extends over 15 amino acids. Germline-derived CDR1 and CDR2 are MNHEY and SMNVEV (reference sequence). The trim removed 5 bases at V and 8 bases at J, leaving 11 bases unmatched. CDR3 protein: CASSITPRGRDEQFF. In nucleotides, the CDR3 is TGTGCCAGCAGTATCACCCCCAGGGGGCGGGATGAGCAGTTCTTC.

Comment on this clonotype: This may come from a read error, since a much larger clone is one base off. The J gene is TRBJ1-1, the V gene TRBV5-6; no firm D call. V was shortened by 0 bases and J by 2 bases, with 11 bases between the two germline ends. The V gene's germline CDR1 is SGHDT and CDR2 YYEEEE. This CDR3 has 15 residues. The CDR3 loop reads CASSLVHPDNTEAFF. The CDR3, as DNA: TGTGCCAGCAGCTTGGTCCACCCAGACAACACTGAAGCTTTCTTT.

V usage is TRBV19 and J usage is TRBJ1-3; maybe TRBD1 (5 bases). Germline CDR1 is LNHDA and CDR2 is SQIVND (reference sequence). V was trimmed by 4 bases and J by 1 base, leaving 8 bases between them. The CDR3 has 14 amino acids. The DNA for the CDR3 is TGTGCCAGTAGTACGACAGCATCTGGAAACACCATATATTTT. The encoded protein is CASSTTASGNTIYF.

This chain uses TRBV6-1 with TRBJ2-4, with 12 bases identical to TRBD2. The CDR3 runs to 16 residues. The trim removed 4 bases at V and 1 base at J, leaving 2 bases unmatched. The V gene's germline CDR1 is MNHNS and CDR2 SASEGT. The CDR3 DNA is TGTGCCAGCAGTGCTAGCGGGGGGGCGGCCAAAAACATTCAGTACTTC. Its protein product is CASSASGGAAKNIQYF.

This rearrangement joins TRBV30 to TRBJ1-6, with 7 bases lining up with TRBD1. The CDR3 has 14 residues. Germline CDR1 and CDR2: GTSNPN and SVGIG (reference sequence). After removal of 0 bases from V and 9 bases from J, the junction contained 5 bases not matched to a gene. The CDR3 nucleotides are TGTGCCTGGAGTGTCCAGGGGGGCACTTCACCCCTCCACTTT. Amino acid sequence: CAWSVQGGTSPLHF.

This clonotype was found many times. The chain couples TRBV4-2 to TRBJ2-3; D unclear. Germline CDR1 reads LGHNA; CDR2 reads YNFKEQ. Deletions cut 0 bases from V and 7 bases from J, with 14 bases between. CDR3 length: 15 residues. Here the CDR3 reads CASSQEAWVPNTQYF. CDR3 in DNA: TGTGCCAGCAGCCAAGAGGCGTGGGTACCTAATACGCAGTATTTT.

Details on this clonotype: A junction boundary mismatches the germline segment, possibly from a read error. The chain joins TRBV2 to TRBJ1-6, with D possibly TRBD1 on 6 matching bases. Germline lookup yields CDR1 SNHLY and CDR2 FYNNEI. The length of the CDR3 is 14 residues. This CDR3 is CASSEGTTGSPLHF. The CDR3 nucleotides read TGTGCCAGCAGCGAAGGGACAACTGGTTCACCCCTCCACTTT.

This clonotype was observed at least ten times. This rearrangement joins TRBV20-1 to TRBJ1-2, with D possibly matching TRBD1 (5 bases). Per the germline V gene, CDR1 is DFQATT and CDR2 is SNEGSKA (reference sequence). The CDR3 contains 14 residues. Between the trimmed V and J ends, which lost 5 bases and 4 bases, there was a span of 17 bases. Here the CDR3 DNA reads TGCAGTGCTTCTCAGGGTGGAGGAGCCTATGGCTACACCTTC. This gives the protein CSASQGGGAYGYTF.

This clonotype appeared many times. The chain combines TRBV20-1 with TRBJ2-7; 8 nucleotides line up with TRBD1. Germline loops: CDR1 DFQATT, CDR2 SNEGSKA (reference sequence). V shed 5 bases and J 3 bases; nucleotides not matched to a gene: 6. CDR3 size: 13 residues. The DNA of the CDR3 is TGCAGTGCTCCCCACAGGGGGTACTACGAGCAGTACTTC. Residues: CSAPHRGYYEQYF.

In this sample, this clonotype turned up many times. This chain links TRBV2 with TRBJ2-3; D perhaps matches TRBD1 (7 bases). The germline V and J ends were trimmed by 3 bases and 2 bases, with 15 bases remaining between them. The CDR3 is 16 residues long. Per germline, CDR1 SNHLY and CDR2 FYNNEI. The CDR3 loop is CASSERGDRITDTQYF. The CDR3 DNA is TGTGCCAGCAGTGAGAGGGGGGACAGAATCACAGATACGCAGTATTTT.

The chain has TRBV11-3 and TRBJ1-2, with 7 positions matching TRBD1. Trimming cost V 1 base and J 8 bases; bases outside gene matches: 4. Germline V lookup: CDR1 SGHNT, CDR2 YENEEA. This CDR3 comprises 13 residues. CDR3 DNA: TGTGCCAGCAGCTTAGGCGGGACAGTGGGCTACACCTTC. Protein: CASSLGGTVGYTF.

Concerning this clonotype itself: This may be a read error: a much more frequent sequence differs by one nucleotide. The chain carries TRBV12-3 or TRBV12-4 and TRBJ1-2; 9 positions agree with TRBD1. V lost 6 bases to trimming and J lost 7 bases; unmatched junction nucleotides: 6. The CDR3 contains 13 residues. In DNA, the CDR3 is TGTGCCAGCAGAAATACAGGGGGCATTGGCTACACCTTC. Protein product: CASRNTGGIGYTF.

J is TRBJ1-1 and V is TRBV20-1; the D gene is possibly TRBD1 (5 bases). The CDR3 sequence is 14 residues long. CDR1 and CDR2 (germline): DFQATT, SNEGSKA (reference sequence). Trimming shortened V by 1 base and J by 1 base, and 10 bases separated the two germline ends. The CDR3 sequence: CSARVRGANTEAFF. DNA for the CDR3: TGCAGTGCTAGAGTCCGGGGCGCGAACACTGAAGCTTTCTTT.

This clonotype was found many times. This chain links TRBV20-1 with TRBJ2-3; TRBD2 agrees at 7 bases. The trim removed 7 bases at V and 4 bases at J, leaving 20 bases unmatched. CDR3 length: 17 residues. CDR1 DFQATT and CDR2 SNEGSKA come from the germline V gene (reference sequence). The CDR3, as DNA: TGCAGTGTGGGGCGGGCGGGGGTGCTTGGCAAGGCAGATACGCAGTATTTT. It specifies CSVGRAGVLGKADTQYF.

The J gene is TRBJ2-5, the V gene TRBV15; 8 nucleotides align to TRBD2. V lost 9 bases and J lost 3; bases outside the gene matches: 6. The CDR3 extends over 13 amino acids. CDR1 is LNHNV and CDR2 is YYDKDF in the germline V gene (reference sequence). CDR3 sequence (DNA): TGTGCCACGGGGCGGGGGGTAGAAGAGACCCAGTACTTC. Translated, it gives CATGRGVEETQYF.

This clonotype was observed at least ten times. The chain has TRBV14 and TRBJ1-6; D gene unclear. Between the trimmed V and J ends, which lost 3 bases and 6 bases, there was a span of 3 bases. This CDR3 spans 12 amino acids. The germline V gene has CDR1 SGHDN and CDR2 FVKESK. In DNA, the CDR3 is TGTGCCAGCAGCCATGTTAATTCACCCCTCCACTTT. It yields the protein CASSHVNSPLHF.

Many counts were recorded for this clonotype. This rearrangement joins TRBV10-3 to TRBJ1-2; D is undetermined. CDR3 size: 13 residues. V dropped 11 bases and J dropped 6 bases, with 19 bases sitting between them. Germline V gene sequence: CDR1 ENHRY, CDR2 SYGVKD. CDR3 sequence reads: CAVTLTWNHGYTF. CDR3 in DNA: TGTGCCGTCACCCTGACATGGAACCATGGCTACACCTTC.

DNA of the CDR3: TGTGCCAGCAGCTTTGGTCGCTGGGGCTATGGCTACACCTTC. It yields the protein CASSFGRWGYGYTF. The chain recombines TRBV5-6 with TRBJ1-2; D remains ambiguous. V was cut by 2 bases and J by 4 bases, with 12 bases left in between. The CDR3 is 14 residues long. The germline V gene encodes CDR1 SGHDT and CDR2 YYEEEE.

CDR3 nucleotides: TGCGCCAGCAGTGATGGGATCGGCTACACCTTC. Amino acid sequence: CASSDGIGYTF. The gene calls are TRBV10-2 and TRBJ1-2, with no clear D. Germline V gives CDR1 WSHSY, CDR2 SAAADI. The V and J ends lost 3 bases and 8 bases respectively, with 7 bases between them. CDR3 length: 11 amino acids.

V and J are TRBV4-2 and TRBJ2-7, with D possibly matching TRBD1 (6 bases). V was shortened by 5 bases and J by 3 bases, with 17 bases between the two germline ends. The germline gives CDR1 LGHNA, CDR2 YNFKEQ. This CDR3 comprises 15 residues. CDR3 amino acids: CASSLLGAPVYEQYF. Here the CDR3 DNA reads TGTGCCAGCAGCTTACTGGGGGCTCCTGTCTACGAGCAGTACTTC.